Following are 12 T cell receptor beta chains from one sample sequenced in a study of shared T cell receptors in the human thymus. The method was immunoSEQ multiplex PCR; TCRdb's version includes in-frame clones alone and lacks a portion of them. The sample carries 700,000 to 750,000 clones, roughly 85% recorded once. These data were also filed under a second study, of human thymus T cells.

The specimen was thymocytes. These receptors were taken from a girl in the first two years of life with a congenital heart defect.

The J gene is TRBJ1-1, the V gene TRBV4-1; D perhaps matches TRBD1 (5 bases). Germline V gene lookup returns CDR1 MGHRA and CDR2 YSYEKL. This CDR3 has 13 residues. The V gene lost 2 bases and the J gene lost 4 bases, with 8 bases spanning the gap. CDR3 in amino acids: CASSQRGGTEAFF. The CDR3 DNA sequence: TGCGCCAGCAGCCAAAGGGGCGGCACTGAAGCTTTCTTT.

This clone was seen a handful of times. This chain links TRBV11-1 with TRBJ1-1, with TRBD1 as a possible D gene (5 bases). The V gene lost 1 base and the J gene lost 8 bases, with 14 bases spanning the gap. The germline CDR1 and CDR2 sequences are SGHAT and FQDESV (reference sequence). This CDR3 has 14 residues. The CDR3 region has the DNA TGTGCCAGCAGCTTAGTTCGGCAGGGTGAGGAAGCTTTCTTT. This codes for CASSLVRQGEEAFF.

The CDR3 sequence is CASSPDYWGAGNTIYF. The CDR3 DNA reads TGTGCCAGCAGTCCGGATTATTGGGGAGCCGGAAACACCATATATTTT. The chain links TRBV6-6 to TRBJ1-3; D not resolved. The CDR3 has 16 residues. Germline values: CDR1 MNHNY, CDR2 SVGAGI (reference sequence). The V end was cut by 5 bases, the J end by 4 bases, with 18 bases between.

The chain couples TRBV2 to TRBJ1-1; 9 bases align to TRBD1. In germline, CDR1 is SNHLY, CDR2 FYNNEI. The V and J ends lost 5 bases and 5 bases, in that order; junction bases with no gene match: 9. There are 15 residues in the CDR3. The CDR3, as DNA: TGTGCCAGCAGTATCCTTACAGGGGGCGTAACTGAAGCTTTCTTT. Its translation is CASSILTGGVTEAFF. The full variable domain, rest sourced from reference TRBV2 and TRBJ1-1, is EPEVTQTPSHQVTQMGQEVILRCVPISNHLYFYWYRQILGQKVEFLVSFYNNEISEKSEIFDDQFSVERPDGSNFTLKIRSTKLEDSAMYFCASSILTGGVTEAFFGQGTRLTVV.

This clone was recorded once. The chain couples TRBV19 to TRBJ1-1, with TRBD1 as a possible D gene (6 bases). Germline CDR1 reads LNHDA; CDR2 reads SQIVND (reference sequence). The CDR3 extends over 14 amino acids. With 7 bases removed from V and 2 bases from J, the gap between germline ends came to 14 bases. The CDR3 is CASTTGYPNTEAFF. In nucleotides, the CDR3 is TGTGCCAGTACCACAGGGTACCCTAACACTGAAGCTTTCTTT.

The CDR3 nucleotides read TGTGCCAGCCGACGTCGTCGGGTTAACTACAATGAGCAGTTCTTC. Residues: CASRRRRVNYNEQFF. V and J are TRBV2 and TRBJ2-1; D gene ambiguous. Trimming removed 8 bases at V and 3 bases at J, with 17 bases between. CDR3 length: 15 residues. The germline gives CDR1 SNHLY, CDR2 FYNNEI. The whole variable domain, filled in from reference TRBV2 and TRBJ2-1, reads EPEVTQTPSHQVTQMGQEVILRCVPISNHLYFYWYRQILGQKVEFLVSFYNNEISEKSEIFDDQFSVERPDGSNFTLKIRSTKLEDSAMYFCASRRRRVNYNEQFFGPGTRLTVL.

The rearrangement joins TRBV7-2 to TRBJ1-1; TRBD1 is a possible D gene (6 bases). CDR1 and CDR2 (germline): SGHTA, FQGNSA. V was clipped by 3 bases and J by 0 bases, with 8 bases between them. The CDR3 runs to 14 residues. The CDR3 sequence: CASSFGQLNTEAFF. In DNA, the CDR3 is TGTGCCAGCAGCTTTGGACAGTTGAACACTGAAGCTTTCTTT.

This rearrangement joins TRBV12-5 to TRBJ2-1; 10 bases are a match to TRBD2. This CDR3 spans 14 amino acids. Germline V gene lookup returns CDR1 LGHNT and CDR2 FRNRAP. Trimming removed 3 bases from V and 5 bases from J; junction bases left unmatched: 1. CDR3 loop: CASGFSGGNNEQFF. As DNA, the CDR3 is TGTGCTAGTGGTTTTAGCGGGGGGAACAATGAGCAGTTCTTC.

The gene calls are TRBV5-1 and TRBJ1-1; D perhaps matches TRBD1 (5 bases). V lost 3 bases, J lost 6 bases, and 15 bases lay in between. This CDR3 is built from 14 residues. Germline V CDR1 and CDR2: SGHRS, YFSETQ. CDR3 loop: CASSSKPRGSEAFF. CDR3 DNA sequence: TGCGCCAGCAGCTCTAAGCCAAGGGGTTCTGAAGCTTTCTTT.

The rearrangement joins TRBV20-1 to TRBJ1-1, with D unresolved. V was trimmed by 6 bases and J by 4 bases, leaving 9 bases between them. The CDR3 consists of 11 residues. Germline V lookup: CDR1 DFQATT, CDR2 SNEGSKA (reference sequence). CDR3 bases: TGCAGTGCCAGGCCAGGCACTGAAGCTTTCTTT. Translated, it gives CSARPGTEAFF.

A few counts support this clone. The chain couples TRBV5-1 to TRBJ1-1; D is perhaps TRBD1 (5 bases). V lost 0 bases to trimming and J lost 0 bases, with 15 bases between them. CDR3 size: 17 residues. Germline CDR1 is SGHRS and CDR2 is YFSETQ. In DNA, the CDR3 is TGCGCCAGCAGCTTGGAGAATGGAGGAGGGGTGAACACTGAAGCTTTCTTT. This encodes CASSLENGGGVNTEAFF.

The CDR3 nucleotides are TGTGCCAGCAGTCCTCCTTTTAATGAGCAGTTCTTC. This codes for CASSPPFNEQFF. The V gene is TRBV25-1, the J gene TRBJ2-1; D is ambiguous. Germline CDR1 MGHDK, CDR2 SYGVNS. Deletions cut 5 bases from V and 7 bases from J, with 9 bases between. The CDR3 is made up of 12 amino acids.